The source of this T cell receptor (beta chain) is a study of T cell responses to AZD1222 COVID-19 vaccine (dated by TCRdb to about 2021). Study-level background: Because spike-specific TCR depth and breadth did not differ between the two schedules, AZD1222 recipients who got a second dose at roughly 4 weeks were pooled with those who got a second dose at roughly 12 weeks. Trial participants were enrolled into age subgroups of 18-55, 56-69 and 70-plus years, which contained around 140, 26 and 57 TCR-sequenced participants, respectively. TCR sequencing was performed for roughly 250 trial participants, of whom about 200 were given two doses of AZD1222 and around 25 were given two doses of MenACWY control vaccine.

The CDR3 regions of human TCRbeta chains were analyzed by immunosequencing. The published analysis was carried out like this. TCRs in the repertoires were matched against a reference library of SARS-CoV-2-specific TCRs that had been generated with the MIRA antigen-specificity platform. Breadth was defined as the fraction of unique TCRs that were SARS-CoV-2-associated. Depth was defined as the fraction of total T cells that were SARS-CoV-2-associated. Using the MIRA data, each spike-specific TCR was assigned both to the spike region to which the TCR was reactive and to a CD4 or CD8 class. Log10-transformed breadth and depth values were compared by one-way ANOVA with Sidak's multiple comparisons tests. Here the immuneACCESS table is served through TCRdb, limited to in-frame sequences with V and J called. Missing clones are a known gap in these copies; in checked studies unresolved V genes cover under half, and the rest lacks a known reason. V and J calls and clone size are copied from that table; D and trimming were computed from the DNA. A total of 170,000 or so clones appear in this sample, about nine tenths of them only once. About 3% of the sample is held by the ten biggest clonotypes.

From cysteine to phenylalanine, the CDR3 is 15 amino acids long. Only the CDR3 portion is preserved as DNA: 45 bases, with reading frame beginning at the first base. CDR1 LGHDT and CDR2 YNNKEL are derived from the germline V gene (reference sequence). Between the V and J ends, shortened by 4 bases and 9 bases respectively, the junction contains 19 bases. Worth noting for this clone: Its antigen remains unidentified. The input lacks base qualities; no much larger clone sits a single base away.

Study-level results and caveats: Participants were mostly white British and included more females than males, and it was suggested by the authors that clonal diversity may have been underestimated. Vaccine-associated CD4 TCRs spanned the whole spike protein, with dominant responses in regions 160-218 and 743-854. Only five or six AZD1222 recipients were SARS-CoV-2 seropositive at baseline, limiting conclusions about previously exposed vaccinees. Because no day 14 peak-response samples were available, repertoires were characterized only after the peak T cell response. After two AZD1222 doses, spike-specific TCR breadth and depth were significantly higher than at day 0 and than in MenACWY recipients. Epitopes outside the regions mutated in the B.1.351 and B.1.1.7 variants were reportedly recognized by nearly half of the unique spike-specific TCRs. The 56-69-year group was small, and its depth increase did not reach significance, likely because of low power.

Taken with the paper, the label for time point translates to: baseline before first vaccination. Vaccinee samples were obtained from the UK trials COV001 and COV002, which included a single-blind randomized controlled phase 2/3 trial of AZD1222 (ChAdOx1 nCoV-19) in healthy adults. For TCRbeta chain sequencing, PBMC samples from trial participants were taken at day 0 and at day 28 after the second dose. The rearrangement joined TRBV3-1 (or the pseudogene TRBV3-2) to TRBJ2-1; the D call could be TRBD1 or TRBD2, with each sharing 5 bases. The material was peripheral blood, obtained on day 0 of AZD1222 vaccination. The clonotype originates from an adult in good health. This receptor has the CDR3 CASSLRDGGWGEQFF. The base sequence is TGTGCCAGCAGCCTCCGGGACGGAGGTTGGGGTGAGCAGTTCTTC.